These 17 T cell receptor beta chains were sequenced from one sample in a study of cytomegalovirus exposure and HLA in healthy donors (dated by TCRdb to 2016 to 2017). Library generation was performed with the immunoSEQ multiplex PCR assay. The multiplex PCR relied on a mix of 60 forward primers for TCR Vbeta segments and 13 reverse primers for TCR Jbeta segments. TCRdb obtained this table from immuneACCESS and retained in-frame rearrangements with V and J assigned. These tables miss some clones; where compared with another copy, unresolved V genes account for less than half of the shortfall, and the remainder is unexplained. Here the sample has 130,000 or so clones; 85% to 90% occur a single time. About 6.7% of the sample is taken by the ten largest. Sequencing input: PBMCs. These receptor sequences come from a woman aged 25 to 39 in good health and CMV-seropositive.

Comments on this clone: This CDR3 is missing its conserved last phenylalanine or tryptophan, likely due to a read error. This chain links TRBV5-1 with TRBJ1-2; D unclear. The V gene's germline CDR1 is SGHRS and CDR2 YFSETQ. Trimming shortened V by 5 bases and J by 0 bases, and 8 bases separated the two germline ends. This CDR3 is 13 amino acids long. In DNA form, the CDR3 reads TGCGCCAGCAGATTAGAGTCTAACTATGGCTACACCCTC. This codes for CASRLESNYGYTL.

The chain combines TRBV10-1 with TRBJ1-2; TRBD1 might be the D (6 bases). CDR1 and CDR2 from the germline V gene are WNHNN and SYGVQD (reference sequence). Trimming cost V 7 bases and J 1 base, with 13 bases left between them. CDR3 length: 14 amino acids. In DNA, the CDR3 is TGCGCCAGCACCTCTCGAGGGGGTAACTATGGCTACACCTTC. Amino acid sequence: CASTSRGGNYGYTF.

The CDR3 loop is CATSVRSSSGNTIYF. In DNA form, the CDR3 reads TGTGCCACCAGCGTTAGATCGAGCTCTGGAAACACCATATATTTT. The chain has TRBV15 and TRBJ1-3; D is unresolved. From germline, CDR1 is LNHNV and CDR2 YYDKDF (reference sequence). This CDR3 has 15 amino acids. Between the trimmed V and J ends, which lost 5 bases and 0 bases, there was a span of 11 bases.

The chain is built from TRBV13 and TRBJ1-1; D is undetermined. This CDR3 region has 12 residues. The V gene lost 7 bases and the J gene lost 3 bases, with 9 bases spanning the gap. Per the germline V gene, CDR1 is PRHDT and CDR2 is FYEKMQ (reference sequence). CDR3 sequence (DNA): TGTGCCAGCAAGGGAGTCCACACTGAAGCTTTCTTT. Protein: CASKGVHTEAFF.

The CDR3 DNA reads TGTGCCAGCAGCTTAGGGGCGGGGGGTCTGGGCATGAGGGACACTGAAGCTTTCTTT. It translates to CASSLGAGGLGMRDTEAFF. V is TRBV7-9 and J is TRBJ1-1; a possible D gene is TRBD1 (5 bases). The CDR3 spans 19 residues. Germline V gene sequence: CDR1 SEHNR, CDR2 FQNEAQ (reference sequence). Trimming stripped 1 base from V and 3 bases from J, with 24 bases between.

This clone was observed a single time. This rearrangement joins TRBV7-9 to TRBJ1-2, with unresolved D. There are 17 residues in the CDR3. Trimming shortened V by 3 bases and J by 5 bases, and 22 bases separated the two germline ends. From germline, CDR1 is SEHNR and CDR2 FQNEAQ (reference sequence). The DNA for the CDR3 is TGTGCCAGCAGCTTGGGAGGTGGAGATGGCAGCAGATATGGCTACACCTTC. Encoded protein: CASSLGGGDGSRYGYTF. Drawing the rest from reference TRBV7-9 and TRBJ1-2, the complete variable domain is DTGVSQNPRHKITKRGQNVTFRCDPISEHNRLYWYRQTLGQGPEFLTYFQNEAQLEKSRLLSDRFSAERPKGSFSTLEIQRTEQGDSAMYLCASSLGGGDGSRYGYTFGSGTRLTVV.

The rearrangement uses TRBV4-1 and TRBJ2-2; D is perhaps TRBD1 (6 bases). Trimming removed 2 bases at V and 0 bases at J, with 10 bases between. The CDR3 has 16 amino acids. CDR1 is MGHRA and CDR2 is YSYEKL in the germline V gene. For the CDR3, the DNA is TGCGCCAGCAGCCAACCAACAGGGTCGAACACCGGGGAGCTGTTTTTT. As protein: CASSQPTGSNTGELFF.

The chain links TRBV7-9 to TRBJ2-3, with 8 bases aligning to TRBD1. This CDR3 region has 13 residues. The germline V gene encodes CDR1 SEHNR and CDR2 FQNEAQ (reference sequence). The V segment lost 6 bases and the J segment 3 bases; nucleotides outside the gene matches: 2. CDR3: CASSRQGTDTQYF. The CDR3 DNA is TGTGCCAGCAGTCGACAGGGGACAGATACGCAGTATTTT.

The chain employs TRBV7-9 and TRBJ2-7; possible D gene TRBD1, 6 bases. V lost 5 bases and J 0 bases, leaving 14 bases between the germline ends. Germline V gives CDR1 SEHNR, CDR2 FQNEAQ (reference sequence). This CDR3 comprises 15 residues. This chain's CDR3 is CASSQGHGISYEQYF. The CDR3 DNA reads as TGTGCCAGCAGCCAGGGACACGGCATCTCCTACGAGCAGTACTTC.

This clone occurred a few times. The J gene is TRBJ2-4, the V gene TRBV2, with 10 bases matching TRBD1. This CDR3 comprises 15 residues. V gave up 6 bases and J gave up 2 bases; unmatched junction bases: 4. Germline CDR1 and CDR2: SNHLY and FYNNEI. CDR3 protein: CASRDRGATKNIQYF. DNA for the CDR3: TGTGCCAGCAGGGACAGGGGGGCAACCAAAAACATTCAGTACTTC.

In its sample, this clone was seen once. This chain joins TRBV5-1 and TRBJ2-7, with 9 bases fitting TRBD1. The trim removed 0 bases at V and 3 bases at J, leaving 1 base unmatched. Per the germline V gene, CDR1 is SGHRS and CDR2 is YFSETQ. The CDR3 consists of 14 residues. The CDR3 nucleotides are TGCGCCAGCAGCTTGGAGACAGGGGGCTACGAGCAGTACTTC. Translated: CASSLETGGYEQYF. The variable domain in full, completed from reference TRBV5-1 and TRBJ2-7, reads KAGVTQTPRYLIKTRGQQVTLSCSPISGHRSVSWYQQTPGQGLQFLFEYFSETQRNKGNFPGRFSGRQFSNSRSEMNVSTLELGDSALYLCASSLETGGYEQYFGPGTRLTVT.

The chain carries TRBV6-6 and TRBJ2-5; a possible D gene is TRBD2 (6 bases). CDR3 length equals 13 residues. Germline lookup yields CDR1 MNHNY and CDR2 SVGAGI (reference sequence). Deletions cut 2 bases from V and 4 bases from J, with 8 bases between. As DNA, the CDR3 is TGTGCCAGCAGTTACGGGGGAGGAGAGACCCAGTACTTC. Translating it yields CASSYGGGETQYF.

The chain links TRBV4-2 to TRBJ1-2; no definite D call. V gave up 0 bases and J gave up 7 bases, with 12 bases separating them. The CDR3 totals 14 residues. From germline, CDR1 is LGHNA and CDR2 YNFKEQ. CDR3 DNA: TGTGCCAGCAGCCAAGATTGGGCAGCTTCTGGCTACACCTTC. It codes for CASSQDWAASGYTF.

This chain links TRBV28 with TRBJ2-5, with D possibly matching TRBD2 (6 bases). Trimming pared 10 bases from V and 5 bases from J, leaving 17 bases between. Looked up from germline, CDR1 is MDHEN and CDR2 is SYDVKM. This CDR3 region has 13 residues. This CDR3 is CATAGTGIETQYF. The CDR3 DNA follows: TGTGCCACCGCGGGGACTGGAATTGAGACCCAGTACTTC.

The rearrangement links TRBV5-1 to TRBJ1-1, with a possible D match to TRBD1 (5 bases). The CDR3 is made up of 15 amino acids. The V gene lost 2 bases and the J gene lost 1 base, with 12 bases spanning the gap. CDR1 and CDR2 from the germline V gene are SGHRS and YFSETQ. Written as DNA, the CDR3 is TGCGCCAGCAGCTTTTTCCAGGGCGGGAACACTGAAGCTTTCTTT. Its protein product is CASSFFQGGNTEAFF.

This rearrangement joins TRBV7-3 to TRBJ2-1; TRBD2 matches at 8 bases. The V and J ends lost 4 bases and 7 bases, in that order; junction bases with no gene match: 3. Germline lookup yields CDR1 SGHTA and CDR2 FQGTGA. The CDR3 runs to 13 residues. The CDR3 nucleotides read TGTGCCAGCAGCTCGACTAGCGATAATGAGCAGTTCTTC. Its protein is CASSSTSDNEQFF.

This clone has only one observation. V is TRBV7-4 and J is TRBJ1-2; TRBD1 agrees at 11 bases. Germline trimming cut 4 bases from V and 3 bases from J; bases unmatched to any gene: 16. The length of the CDR3 is 19 residues. Germline lookup yields CDR1 SGHVT and CDR2 SQSDAQ. The CDR3 bases are TGTGCCAGCAGCTCCCCAGGCCCCGGGACAGGGGGTTGGGACTATGGCTACACCTTC. Its translation: CASSSPGPGTGGWDYGYTF.